This T cell receptor beta chain was profiled in a study of monozygotic twins with inflammatory bowel disease. Whole-study results and caveats: Researchers reported no repertoire similarity difference between concordant and discordant twins, possibly from limited power. Among patients, repertoires may have gained variability from differing immunosuppressive treatments.

Details on this clonotype: Its antigen is undetermined.

Germline V lookup: CDR1 LNHNV, CDR2 YYDKDF (reference sequence). The CDR3 sequence is 13 residues long. Every single donor had a roughly 2.7 ml blood sample drawn. For both chains, the TCRalpha and TCRbeta cDNA went through two nested PCRs of approximately 16 and 9 cycles. TCRdb reprocessed the 5' RACE reads and keeps a single row for each CDR3 protein, giving no DNA. The ten top clones account for 2.4%, within a sample of more than 350,000 distinct CDR3 sequences. The chain recombines TRBV15 with TRBJ2-3; TCRdb designates TRBD1, a call that cannot be tested without DNA. The sample comprised blood. This TCR was sampled from a human donor with ulcerative colitis or Crohn's disease, or a healthy co-twin of an affected twin (not recorded which). CDR3 sequence: CATSPRRGGTQYF.